This entry lists 30 T cell receptor beta chains sequenced from one sample in a study of cytomegalovirus exposure and HLA in healthy donors. Use of 60 Vbeta and 13 Jbeta primers characterized the PCR. Clones were sequenced by immunoSEQ multiplex PCR, and TCRdb holds only the in-frame ones, with some missing. The table records about 170,000 clones, roughly 80% of them present only once. Source material: PBMCs. These TCRs come from a male donor in good health and CMV-seronegative.

V usage is TRBV7-6 and J usage is TRBJ1-1; 8 bases are shared with TRBD1. The CDR3 is made up of 13 amino acids. The V and J ends lost 6 bases and 10 bases, in that order; junction bases with no gene match: 10. Germline assignment: CDR1 SGHVS and CDR2 FNYEAQ. The CDR3 protein is CASSLRQGKGAFF. CDR3 nucleotides: TGTGCCAGCAGTCTTCGACAGGGGAAGGGAGCTTTCTTT.

The chain is built from TRBV16 and TRBJ1-6; D unresolved. The CDR3 has 15 residues. Trimming shortened V by 1 base and J by 0 bases, and 4 bases separated the two germline ends. In germline, CDR1 is KGHSY, CDR2 FQNENV. The CDR3 nucleotides are TGTGCCAGCAGCCAATTGAGCTCCTATAATTCACCCCTCCACTTT. This encodes CASSQLSSYNSPLHF.

The chain recombines TRBV6-1 with TRBJ2-5, with a possible D match to TRBD2 (5 bases). V lost 2 bases and J lost 5, with 12 bases in between. The CDR3 runs to 14 residues. CDR1 is MNHNS and CDR2 is SASEGT in the germline V gene. CDR3 residues: CASSELRRRETQYF. The CDR3 bases are TGTGCCAGCAGTGAACTCAGGCGGAGGGAGACCCAGTACTTC.

This clone was seen only once. The J gene is TRBJ1-3, the V gene TRBV4-1; 7 bases are shared with TRBD1. Germline loops: CDR1 MGHRA, CDR2 YSYEKL. This CDR3 has 16 amino acids. With 1 base clipped from V and 4 bases from J, the junction kept 7 bases outside the gene matches. As DNA, the CDR3 is TGCGCCAGCAGCCAAGCGGAGACAGGGCGGGGAAACACCATATATTTT. Translation gives CASSQAETGRGNTIYF.

The chain links TRBV5-6 to TRBJ2-1, with 7 bases lining up with TRBD1. Trimming removed 5 bases from V and 5 bases from J; junction bases left unmatched: 4. The CDR3 covers 13 residues. CDR1 and CDR2 (germline): SGHDT, YYEEEE. CDR3 sequence reads: CASRGDRDNEQFF. The CDR3 coding sequence is TGTGCCAGCAGGGGAGACAGGGACAATGAGCAGTTCTTC.

This clone has just a few counts. The chain links TRBV5-5 to TRBJ1-2; 7 bases align to TRBD1. V gave up 6 bases and J gave up 6 bases; unmatched junction bases: 8. Per the germline V gene, CDR1 is SGHKS and CDR2 is YYEKEE (reference sequence). The CDR3 length is 13 residues. CDR3 bases: TGTGCCAGCACCCTACAGGGGAGTCATGGCTACACCTTC. It yields the protein CASTLQGSHGYTF.

This clone was counted once. The chain joins TRBV5-1 to TRBJ1-2; the D gene is possibly TRBD1 (5 bases). The germline V gene has CDR1 SGHRS and CDR2 YFSETQ. With 4 bases removed from V and 2 bases from J, the gap between germline ends came to 15 bases. The CDR3 covers 15 residues. The CDR3 region has the DNA TGCGCCAGCAGCCCGAGATTTGGGGCCAACTATGGCTACACCTTC. Translation: CASSPRFGANYGYTF.

J is TRBJ1-2 and V is TRBV19; unclear D gene. Per the germline V gene, CDR1 is LNHDA and CDR2 is SQIVND (reference sequence). V was cut by 2 bases and J by 4 bases, with 8 bases left in between. The CDR3 runs to 13 residues. The CDR3 here is CASSIPASYGYTF. The CDR3, as DNA: TGTGCCAGTAGTATACCAGCGTCCTATGGCTACACCTTC. Complete variable domain (other parts from reference TRBV19 and TRBJ1-2): DGGITQSPKYLFRKEGQNVTLSCEQNLNHDAMYWYRQDPGQGLRLIYYSQIVNDFQKGDIAEGYSVSREKKESFPLTVTSAQKNPTAFYLCASSIPASYGYTFGSGTRLTVV.

V and J are TRBV29-1 and TRBJ2-7; 7 positions match TRBD2. Germline V gene lookup returns CDR1 SQVTM and CDR2 ANQGSEA. The CDR3 contains 12 residues. Trimming cost V 4 bases and J 2 bases; bases outside gene matches: 2. CDR3 coding DNA: TGCAGCGTTGGGGCGGGGGCCTACGAGCAGTACTTC. Translating gives CSVGAGAYEQYF.

This clone is a singleton in its sample. This sequence joins TRBV5-8 and TRBJ1-2; D may be TRBD1 (5 bases). The CDR3 totals 14 residues. V was clipped by 4 bases and J by 2 bases, with 12 bases between them. Germline V gives CDR1 SGHTS, CDR2 YDEGEE. The CDR3 sequence: CASSRDFGNYGYTF. Written as DNA, the CDR3 is TGTGCCAGCAGCCGGGACTTTGGGAACTATGGCTACACCTTC.

The V call is TRBV18, the J call TRBJ1-5, with unresolved D. The CDR3 runs 17 residues. The V end was cut by 2 bases, the J end by 0 bases, with 14 bases between. The germline V gene has CDR1 KGHSH and CDR2 LQKENI. In nucleotides, the CDR3 is TGTGCCAGCTCACCATCGGGAACAGCGTATAGCAATCAGCCCCAGCATTTT. As protein: CASSPSGTAYSNQPQHF.

The rearrangement joins TRBV6-1 to TRBJ2-1; the D is unclear. V lost 4 bases, J lost 0 bases, and 10 bases lay in between. The CDR3 contains 15 residues. Looked up from germline, CDR1 is MNHNS and CDR2 is SASEGT. The CDR3 protein is CASSVEETSYNEQFF. The CDR3 DNA is TGTGCCAGCAGTGTAGAGGAAACCTCCTACAATGAGCAGTTCTTC.

The chain couples TRBV30 to TRBJ1-2; 10 nucleotides line up with TRBD1. This CDR3 comprises 14 residues. With V trimmed by 3 bases and J by 4 bases, 5 bases remained unmatched. In germline, CDR1 is GTSNPN, CDR2 SVGIG (reference sequence). The CDR3 coding sequence is TGTGCCTGGAGAAGACAGGGGGCGGGCTATGGCTACACCTTC. This translates into CAWRRQGAGYGYTF.

Notes on this clone: Other DNA sequences from this sample encode an identical CDR3 as well. This sequence joins TRBV30 and TRBJ1-2; the D is unclear. Germline-derived CDR1 and CDR2 are GTSNPN and SVGIG (reference sequence). V lost 4 bases to trimming and J lost 2 bases, with 8 bases between them. The CDR3 length is 12 residues. CDR3 sequence (DNA): TGTGCCTGGACGGGAGGGAACTATGGCTACACCTTC. This gives the protein CAWTGGNYGYTF.

V usage is TRBV5-1 and J usage is TRBJ2-2, with unresolved D. This CDR3 spans 15 amino acids. Germline CDR1 is SGHRS and CDR2 is YFSETQ. With 1 base removed from V and 3 bases from J, the gap between germline ends came to 10 bases. Written as DNA, the CDR3 is TGCGCCAGCAGCTTGCGGCAGGCCTACACCGGGGAGCTGTTTTTT. Translated, it gives CASSLRQAYTGELFF.

The J gene is TRBJ1-6, the V gene TRBV6-5; 9 positions agree with TRBD1. V lost 6 bases and J lost 9; bases outside the gene matches: 9. The germline V gene encodes CDR1 MNHEY and CDR2 SVGAGI. This CDR3 spans 15 amino acids. The DNA of the CDR3 is TGTGCCAGCAGAGTGGACAGGGGTAGGGTTTCACCCCTCCACTTT. Amino acid sequence: CASRVDRGRVSPLHF.

V usage is TRBV6-5 and J usage is TRBJ2-7; D possibly corresponds to TRBD1 (5 bases). This CDR3 contains 15 residues. The V gene's germline CDR1 is MNHEY and CDR2 SVGAGI. The ends were cut back, 0 bases at V and 2 bases at J, with 11 bases in the middle. This chain's CDR3 is CASSYSFPQAYEQYF. CDR3 in DNA: TGTGCCAGCAGTTACTCGTTCCCACAGGCCTACGAGCAGTACTTC.

The chain uses TRBV6-6 and TRBJ2-7; unclear D gene. Between the trimmed V and J ends, which lost 5 bases and 1 base, there was a span of 9 bases. This CDR3 spans 13 amino acids. Germline CDR1 reads MNHNY; CDR2 reads SVGAGI (reference sequence). CDR3 sequence (DNA): TGTGCCAGCAGTATCCTGGAGTCCTACGAGCAGTACTTC. As protein: CASSILESYEQYF.

The chain carries TRBV6-4 and TRBJ2-1; 7 positions match TRBD2. From germline, CDR1 is MRHNA and CDR2 SNTAGT. J was trimmed by 8 bases and V by 3 bases; bases with no gene match: 7. The CDR3 is made up of 14 amino acids. The CDR3 loop reads CASSEGGTSDEQFF. For the CDR3, the DNA is TGTGCCAGCAGTGAGGGGGGGACCAGTGATGAGCAGTTCTTC.

This chain links TRBV19 with TRBJ1-2; D not certain. The CDR3 extends over 13 amino acids. Germline CDR1 and CDR2: LNHDA and SQIVND (reference sequence). Between the trimmed V and J ends, which lost 4 bases and 0 bases, there was a span of 6 bases. CDR3 in DNA: TGTGCCAGTAGTAGGACTACTAACTATGGCTACACCTTC. It is translated as CASSRTTNYGYTF.

The chain employs TRBV5-1 and TRBJ2-7, with D maybe TRBD1 (5 bases). Trimming pared 0 bases from V and 3 bases from J, leaving 10 bases between. Germline assignment: CDR1 SGHRS and CDR2 YFSETQ. The CDR3 spans 14 residues. The DNA of the CDR3 is TGCGCCAGCAGCTTGGATATGGGGCTCTACGAGCAGTACTTC. Its translation: CASSLDMGLYEQYF.

The chain has TRBV12-5 and TRBJ2-2; 9 nucleotides agree with TRBD1. CDR1 and CDR2 from the germline V gene are LGHNT and FRNRAP. The CDR3 spans 15 residues. The ends lost 4 bases at V and 8 bases at J; junction bases unmatched: 8. The CDR3 loop reads CASGSIQGAGGELFF. The CDR3 DNA is TGTGCTAGTGGTTCGATACAGGGGGCCGGTGGGGAGCTGTTTTTT.

The chain employs TRBV30 and TRBJ1-4; D is perhaps TRBD1 (6 bases). The V gene's germline CDR1 is GTSNPN and CDR2 SVGIG (reference sequence). With 3 bases removed from V and 5 bases from J, the gap between germline ends came to 13 bases. The CDR3 is made up of 14 amino acids. CDR3 sequence: CAWSSGQRNEKLFF. For the CDR3, the DNA is TGTGCCTGGAGCTCTGGACAGCGCAATGAAAAACTGTTTTTT.

The V call is TRBV30, the J call TRBJ1-5, with D possibly being TRBD1 (6 bases). V lost 5 bases, J lost 2 bases, and 10 bases lay in between. Germline CDR1 is GTSNPN and CDR2 is SVGIG (reference sequence). The CDR3 is 13 residues long. The DNA for the CDR3 is TGTGCCTGGCAACCAGGGGGCAATCAGCCCCAGCATTTT. It translates to CAWQPGGNQPQHF.

The chain couples TRBV27 to TRBJ2-7, with 7 bases fitting TRBD2. The CDR3 loop spans 14 amino acids. Trimming cost V 5 bases and J 2 bases; bases outside gene matches: 6. Germline-derived CDR1 and CDR2 are MNHEY and SMNVEV (reference sequence). The CDR3 DNA follows: TGTGCCAGCAGTCTGACTAGCCCTCCCTACGAGCAGTACTTC. Protein sequence: CASSLTSPPYEQYF.

This chain joins TRBV5-4 and TRBJ2-5; 8 bases map to TRBD1. Germline loops: CDR1 SGHNT, CDR2 YYREEE (reference sequence). CDR3 size: 14 residues. V was pared by 4 bases and J by 4 bases, with 6 bases of the junction left unmatched. CDR3 nucleotide sequence: TGTGCCAGCAGCACGACAGGGGCGGGAGAGACCCAGTACTTC. This gives the protein CASSTTGAGETQYF.

The V gene is TRBV7-9, the J gene TRBJ2-2, with TRBD2 identical over 8 bases. The CDR3 runs 15 residues. The germline V gene has CDR1 SEHNR and CDR2 FQNEAQ (reference sequence). With V trimmed by 5 bases and J by 6 bases, 8 bases remained unmatched. As DNA, the CDR3 is TGTGCCAGCAGCCCGAGACTAGCGAGCGCCGGGGAGCTGTTTTTT. It codes for CASSPRLASAGELFF.

The chain recombines TRBV5-1 with TRBJ2-5; D gene uncertain. This CDR3 contains 11 residues. Germline V gives CDR1 SGHRS, CDR2 YFSETQ. V shed 2 bases and J shed 4 bases, with 3 bases lying between them. CDR3 sequence: CASSFLETQYF. In DNA, the CDR3 is TGCGCCAGCAGCTTTCTAGAGACCCAGTACTTC.

The V call is TRBV19, the J call TRBJ1-1; 7 bases are shared with TRBD1. CDR1 is LNHDA, CDR2 SQIVND, per germline (reference sequence). The V and J ends lost 6 bases and 0 bases, in that order; junction bases with no gene match: 7. CDR3 length equals 15 residues. CDR3 loop: CASRPRQGMNTEAFF. The CDR3, as DNA: TGTGCCAGTAGACCCAGACAGGGTATGAACACTGAAGCTTTCTTT.

The chain is built from TRBV6-5 and TRBJ2-7, with TRBD1 as a possible D gene (5 bases). CDR1 is MNHEY and CDR2 is SVGAGI in the germline V gene. V was shortened by 6 bases and J by 5 bases, with 20 bases between the two germline ends. This CDR3 is 15 amino acids long. The CDR3 reads CASSAGRFLGNEQYF. The DNA for the CDR3 is TGTGCCAGCAGCGCAGGGCGGTTTTTGGGGAACGAGCAGTACTTC.